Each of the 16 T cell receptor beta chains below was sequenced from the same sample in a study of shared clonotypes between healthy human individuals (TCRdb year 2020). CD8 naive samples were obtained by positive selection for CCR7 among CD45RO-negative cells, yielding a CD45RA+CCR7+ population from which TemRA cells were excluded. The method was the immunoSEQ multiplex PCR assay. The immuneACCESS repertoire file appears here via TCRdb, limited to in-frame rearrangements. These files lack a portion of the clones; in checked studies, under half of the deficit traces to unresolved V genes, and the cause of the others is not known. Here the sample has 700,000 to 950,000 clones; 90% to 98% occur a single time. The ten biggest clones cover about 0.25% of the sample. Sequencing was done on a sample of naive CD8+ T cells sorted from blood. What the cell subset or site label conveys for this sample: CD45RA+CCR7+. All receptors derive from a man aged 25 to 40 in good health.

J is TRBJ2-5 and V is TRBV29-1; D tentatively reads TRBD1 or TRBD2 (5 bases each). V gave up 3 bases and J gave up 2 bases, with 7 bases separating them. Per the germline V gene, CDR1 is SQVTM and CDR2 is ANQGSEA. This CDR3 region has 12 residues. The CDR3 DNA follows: TGCAGCGTTGAGGGACGGCAAGAGACCCAGTACTTC. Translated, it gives CSVEGRQETQYF.

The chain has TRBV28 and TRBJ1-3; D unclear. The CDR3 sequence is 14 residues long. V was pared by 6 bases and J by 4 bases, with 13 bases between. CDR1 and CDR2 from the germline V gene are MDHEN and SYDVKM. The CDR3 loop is CASRDPPEGNTIYF. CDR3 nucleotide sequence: TGTGCCAGCAGAGACCCTCCGGAGGGAAACACCATATATTTT.

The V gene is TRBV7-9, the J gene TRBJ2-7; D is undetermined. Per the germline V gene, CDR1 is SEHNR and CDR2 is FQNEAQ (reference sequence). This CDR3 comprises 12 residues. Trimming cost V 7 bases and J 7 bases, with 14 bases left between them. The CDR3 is CASTGRYGEQYF. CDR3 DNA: TGTGCCAGCACAGGCAGGTATGGGGAGCAGTACTTC.

The CDR3 loop is CASSLALLSGELFF. In DNA form, the CDR3 reads TGTGCCAGCAGCTTAGCGCTACTTAGCGGGGAGCTGTTTTTT. V gene TRBV11-2 combines with J gene TRBJ2-2; no clear D. The CDR3 runs to 14 residues. Germline V gives CDR1 SGHAT, CDR2 FQNNGV. The V end was cut by 1 base, the J end by 7 bases, with 10 bases between.

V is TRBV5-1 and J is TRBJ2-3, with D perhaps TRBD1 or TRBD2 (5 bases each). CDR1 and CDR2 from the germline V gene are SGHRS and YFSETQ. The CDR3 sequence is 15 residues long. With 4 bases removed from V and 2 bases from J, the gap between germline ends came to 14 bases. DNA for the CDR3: TGCGCCAGCAGCCCGAGTCGGGACCACACAGATACGCAGTATTTT. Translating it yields CASSPSRDHTDTQYF.

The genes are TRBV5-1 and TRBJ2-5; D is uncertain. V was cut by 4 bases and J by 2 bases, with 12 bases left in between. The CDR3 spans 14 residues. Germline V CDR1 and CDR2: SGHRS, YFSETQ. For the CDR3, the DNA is TGCGCCAGCAGCCCCTATCTGGCACAAGAGACCCAGTACTTC. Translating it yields CASSPYLAQETQYF.

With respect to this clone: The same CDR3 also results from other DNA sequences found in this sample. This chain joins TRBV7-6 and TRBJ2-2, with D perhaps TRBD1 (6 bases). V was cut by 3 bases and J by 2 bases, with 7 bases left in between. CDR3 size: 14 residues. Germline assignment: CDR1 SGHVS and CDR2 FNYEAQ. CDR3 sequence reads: CASSLTGNTGELFF. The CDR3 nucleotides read TGTGCCAGCAGCTTGACAGGAAACACCGGGGAGCTGTTTTTT.

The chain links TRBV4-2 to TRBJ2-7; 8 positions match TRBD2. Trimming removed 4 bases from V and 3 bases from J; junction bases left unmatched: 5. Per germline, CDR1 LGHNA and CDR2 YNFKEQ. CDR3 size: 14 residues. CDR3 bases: TGTGCCAGCAGCCCCCTGACTAGCGACTACGAGCAGTACTTC. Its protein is CASSPLTSDYEQYF.

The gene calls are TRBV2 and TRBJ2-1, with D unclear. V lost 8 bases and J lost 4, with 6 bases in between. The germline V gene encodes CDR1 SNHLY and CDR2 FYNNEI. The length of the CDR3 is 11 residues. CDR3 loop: CASPQYNEQFF. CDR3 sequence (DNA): TGTGCCAGCCCCCAGTACAATGAGCAGTTCTTC.

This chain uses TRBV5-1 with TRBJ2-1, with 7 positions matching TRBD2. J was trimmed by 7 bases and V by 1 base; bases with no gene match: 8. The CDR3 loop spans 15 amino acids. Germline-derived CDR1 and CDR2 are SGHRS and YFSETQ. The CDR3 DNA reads TGCGCCAGCAGCTTGAGGGAGGGCGATTTAAATGAGCAGTTCTTC. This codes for CASSLREGDLNEQFF.

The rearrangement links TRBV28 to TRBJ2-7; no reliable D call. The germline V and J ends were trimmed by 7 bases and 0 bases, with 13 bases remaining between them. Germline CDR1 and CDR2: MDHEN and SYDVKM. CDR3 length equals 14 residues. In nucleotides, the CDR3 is TGTGCCAGCACCCGACGTATCAGCTCCTACGAGCAGTACTTC. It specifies CASTRRISSYEQYF.

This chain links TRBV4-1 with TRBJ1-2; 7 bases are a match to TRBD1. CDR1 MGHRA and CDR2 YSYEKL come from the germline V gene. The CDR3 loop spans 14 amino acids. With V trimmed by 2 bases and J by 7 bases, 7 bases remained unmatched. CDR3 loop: CASSQMTGPGGYTF. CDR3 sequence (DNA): TGCGCCAGCAGCCAAATGACAGGGCCGGGTGGCTACACCTTC.

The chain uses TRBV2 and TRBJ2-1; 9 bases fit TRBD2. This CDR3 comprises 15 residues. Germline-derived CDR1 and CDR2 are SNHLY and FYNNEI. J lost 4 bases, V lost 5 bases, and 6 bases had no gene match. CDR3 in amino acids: CASSPGLAVYNEQFF. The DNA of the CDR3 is TGTGCCAGCAGTCCGGGACTAGCTGTGTACAATGAGCAGTTCTTC. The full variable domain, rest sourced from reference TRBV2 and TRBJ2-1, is EPEVTQTPSHQVTQMGQEVILRCVPISNHLYFYWYRQILGQKVEFLVSFYNNEISEKSEIFDDQFSVERPDGSNFTLKIRSTKLEDSAMYFCASSPGLAVYNEQFFGPGTRLTVL.

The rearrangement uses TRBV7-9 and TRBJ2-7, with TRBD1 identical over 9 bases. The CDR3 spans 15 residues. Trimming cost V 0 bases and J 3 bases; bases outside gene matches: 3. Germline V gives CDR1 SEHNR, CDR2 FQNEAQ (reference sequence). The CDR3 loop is CASSLADRGNYEQYF. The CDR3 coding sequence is TGTGCCAGCAGCTTAGCGGACAGGGGCAACTACGAGCAGTACTTC.

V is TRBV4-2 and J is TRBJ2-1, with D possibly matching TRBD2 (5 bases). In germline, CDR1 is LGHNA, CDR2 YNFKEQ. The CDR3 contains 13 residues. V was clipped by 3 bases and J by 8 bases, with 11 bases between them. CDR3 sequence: CASSQDFSDEQFF. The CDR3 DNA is TGTGCCAGCAGCCAGGACTTCTCAGATGAGCAGTTCTTC.

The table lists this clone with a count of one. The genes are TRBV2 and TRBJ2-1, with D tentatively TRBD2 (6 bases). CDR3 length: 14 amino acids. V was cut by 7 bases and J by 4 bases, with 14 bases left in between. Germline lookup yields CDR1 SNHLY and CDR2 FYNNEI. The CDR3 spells CASIPASAYNEQFF. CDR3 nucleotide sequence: TGTGCCAGCATTCCGGCTAGCGCGTACAATGAGCAGTTCTTC.